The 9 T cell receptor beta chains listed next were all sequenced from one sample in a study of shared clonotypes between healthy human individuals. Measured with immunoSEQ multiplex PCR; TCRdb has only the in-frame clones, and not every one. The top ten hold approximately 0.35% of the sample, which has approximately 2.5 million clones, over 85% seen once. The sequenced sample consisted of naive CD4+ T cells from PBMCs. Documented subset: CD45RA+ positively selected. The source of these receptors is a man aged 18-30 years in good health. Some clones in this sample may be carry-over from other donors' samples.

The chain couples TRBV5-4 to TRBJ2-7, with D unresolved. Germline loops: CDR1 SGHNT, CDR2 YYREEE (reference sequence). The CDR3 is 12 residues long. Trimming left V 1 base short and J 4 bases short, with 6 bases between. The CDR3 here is CASSLSGYEQYF. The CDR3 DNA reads TGTGCCAGCAGCTTGTCCGGGTACGAGCAGTACTTC.

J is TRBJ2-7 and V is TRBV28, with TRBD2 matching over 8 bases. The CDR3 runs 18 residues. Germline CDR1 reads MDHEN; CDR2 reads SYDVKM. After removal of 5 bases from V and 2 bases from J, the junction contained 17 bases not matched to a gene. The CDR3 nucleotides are TGTGCCAGCAGTCCACACCCCCCGACTAGCGAGACAACCTACGAGCAGTACTTC. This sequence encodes CASSPHPPTSETTYEQYF.

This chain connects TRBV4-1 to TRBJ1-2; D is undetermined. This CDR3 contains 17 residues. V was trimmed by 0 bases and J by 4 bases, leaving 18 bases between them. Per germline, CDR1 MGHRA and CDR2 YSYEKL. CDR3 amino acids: CASSQEVQRSFSYGYTF. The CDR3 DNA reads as TGCGCCAGCAGCCAAGAAGTACAGAGGAGTTTTAGCTATGGCTACACCTTC.

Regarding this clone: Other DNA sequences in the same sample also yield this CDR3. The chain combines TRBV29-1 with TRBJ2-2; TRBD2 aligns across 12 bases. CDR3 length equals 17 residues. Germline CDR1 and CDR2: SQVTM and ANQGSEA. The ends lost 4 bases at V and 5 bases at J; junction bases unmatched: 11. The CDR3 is CSVAGLAGGPGTGELFF. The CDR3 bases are TGCAGCGTTGCCGGCCTAGCGGGAGGGCCGGGAACCGGGGAGCTGTTTTTT.

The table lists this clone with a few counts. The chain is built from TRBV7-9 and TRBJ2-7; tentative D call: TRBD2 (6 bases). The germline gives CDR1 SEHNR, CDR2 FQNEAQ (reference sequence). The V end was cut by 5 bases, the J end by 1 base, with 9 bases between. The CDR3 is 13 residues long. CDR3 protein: CASSQRVSYEQYF. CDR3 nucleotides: TGTGCCAGCAGCCAGCGGGTATCCTACGAGCAGTACTTC.

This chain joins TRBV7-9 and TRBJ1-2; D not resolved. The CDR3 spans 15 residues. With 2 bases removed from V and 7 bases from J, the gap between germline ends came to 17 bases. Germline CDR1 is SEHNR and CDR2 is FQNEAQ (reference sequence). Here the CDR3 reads CASSLFPLDMGGYTF. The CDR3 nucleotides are TGTGCCAGCAGCTTATTTCCACTCGACATGGGTGGCTACACCTTC.

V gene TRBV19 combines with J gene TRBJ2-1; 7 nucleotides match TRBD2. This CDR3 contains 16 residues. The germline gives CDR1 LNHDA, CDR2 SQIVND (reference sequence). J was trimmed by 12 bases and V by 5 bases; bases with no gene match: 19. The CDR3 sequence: CASSLLPEVAGVRQFF. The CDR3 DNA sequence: TGTGCCAGTAGTCTCCTCCCGGAGGTGGCGGGAGTTCGGCAGTTCTTC.

The CDR3, as DNA: TGTGCCAGTAATACGGGAAGCACAGATACGCAGTATTTT. It yields the protein CASNTGSTDTQYF. This chain uses TRBV19 with TRBJ2-3; weak D call: TRBD2 (5 bases). The CDR3 length is 13 residues. The germline gives CDR1 LNHDA, CDR2 SQIVND (reference sequence). Trimming removed 7 bases from V and 0 bases from J, with 8 bases in between.

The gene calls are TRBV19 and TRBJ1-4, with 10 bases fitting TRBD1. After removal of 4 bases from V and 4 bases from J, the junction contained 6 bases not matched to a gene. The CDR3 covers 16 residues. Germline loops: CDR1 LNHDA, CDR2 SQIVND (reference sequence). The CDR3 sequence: CASSTTTGGYNEKLFF. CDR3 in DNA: TGTGCCAGTAGTACGACGACAGGGGGCTATAATGAAAAACTGTTTTTT.